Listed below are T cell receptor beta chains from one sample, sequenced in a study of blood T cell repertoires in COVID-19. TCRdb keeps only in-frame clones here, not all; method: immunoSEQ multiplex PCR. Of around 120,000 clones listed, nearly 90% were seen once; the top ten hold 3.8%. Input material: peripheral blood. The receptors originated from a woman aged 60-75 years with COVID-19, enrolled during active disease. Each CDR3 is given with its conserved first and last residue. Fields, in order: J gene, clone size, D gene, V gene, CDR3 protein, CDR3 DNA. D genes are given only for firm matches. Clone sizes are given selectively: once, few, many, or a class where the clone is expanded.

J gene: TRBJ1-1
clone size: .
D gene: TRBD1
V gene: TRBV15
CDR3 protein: CATSRSDRRVRAEAFF
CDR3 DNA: TGTGCCACCAGCAGATCGGACAGGCGGGTTCGGGCTGAAGCTTTCTTT

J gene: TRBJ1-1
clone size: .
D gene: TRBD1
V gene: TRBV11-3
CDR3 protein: CASSLTGGTEAFF
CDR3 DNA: TGTGCCAGCAGCCTGACAGGGGGCACTGAAGCTTTCTTT

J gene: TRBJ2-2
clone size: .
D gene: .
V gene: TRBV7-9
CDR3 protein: CASSLQQGGTGELFF
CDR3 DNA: TGTGCCAGCAGCTTACAGCAGGGGGGAACCGGGGAGCTGTTTTTT

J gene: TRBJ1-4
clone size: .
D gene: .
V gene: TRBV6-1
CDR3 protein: CASSANPRGTNEKLFF
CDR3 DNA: TGTGCCAGCAGTGCCAATCCCAGGGGAACTAATGAAAAACTGTTTTTT

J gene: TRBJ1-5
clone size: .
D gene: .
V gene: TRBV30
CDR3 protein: CAWSVGGPQHF
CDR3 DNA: TGTGCCTGGAGTGTCGGGGGGCCCCAGCATTTT

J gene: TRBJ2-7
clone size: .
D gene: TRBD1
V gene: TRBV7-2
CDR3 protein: CASSLVSGGPYEQYF
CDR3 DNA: TGTGCCAGCAGCTTAGTATCAGGGGGCCCCTACGAGCAGTACTTC

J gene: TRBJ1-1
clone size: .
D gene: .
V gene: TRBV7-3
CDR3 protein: CASSEGWGNTEAFF
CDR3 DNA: TGTGCCAGCAGCGAGGGTTGGGGTAACACTGAAGCTTTCTTT

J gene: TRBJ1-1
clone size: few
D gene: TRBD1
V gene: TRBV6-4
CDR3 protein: CASTQGAYTEAFF
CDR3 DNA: TGTGCCAGCACCCAGGGGGCGTACACTGAAGCTTTCTTT

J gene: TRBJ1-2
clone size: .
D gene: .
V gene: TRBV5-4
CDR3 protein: CASSSLKWANYGYTF
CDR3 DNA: TGTGCCAGCAGCTCACTAAAGTGGGCTAACTATGGCTACACCTTC

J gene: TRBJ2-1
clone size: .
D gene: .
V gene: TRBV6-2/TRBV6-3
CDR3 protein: CASSQGTVTSEQFF
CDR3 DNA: TGTGCCAGCAGTCAGGGGACGGTGACTTCAGAGCAGTTCTTC

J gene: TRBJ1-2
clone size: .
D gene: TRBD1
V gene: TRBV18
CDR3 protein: CASSPGQGSTNYGYTF
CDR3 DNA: TGTGCCAGCTCACCGGGACAGGGATCTACTAACTATGGCTACACCTTC

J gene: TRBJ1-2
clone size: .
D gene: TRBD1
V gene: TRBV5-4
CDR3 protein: CASSLDRGQGYTF
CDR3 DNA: TGTGCCAGCAGCTTGGACAGGGGGCAGGGCTACACCTTC

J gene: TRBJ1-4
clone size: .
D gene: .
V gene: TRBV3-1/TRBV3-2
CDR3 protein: CASSQVGWGTYSTNEKLFF
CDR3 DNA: TGTGCCAGCAGCCAAGTGGGCTGGGGCACCTATTCAACTAATGAAAAACTGTTTTTT

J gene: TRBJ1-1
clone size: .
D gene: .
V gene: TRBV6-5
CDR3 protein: CASSYSRPVYYPEAFF
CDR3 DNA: TGTGCCAGCAGTTACTCGAGACCCGTTTACTACCCTGAAGCTTTCTTT

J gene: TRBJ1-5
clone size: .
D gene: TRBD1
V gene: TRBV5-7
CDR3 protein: CASSRRGQGLYSNQPQHF
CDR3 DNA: TGTGCCAGCAGCCGCAGGGGACAGGGGCTCTATAGCAATCAGCCCCAGCATTTT

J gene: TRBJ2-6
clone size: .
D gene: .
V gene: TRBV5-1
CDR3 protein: CASSLGLPTTPGANVLTF
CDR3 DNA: TGCGCCAGCAGCCTAGGACTACCCACTACCCCTGGGGCCAACGTCCTGACTTTC

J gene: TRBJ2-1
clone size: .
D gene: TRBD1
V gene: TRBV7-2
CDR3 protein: CASSLGKSGQGNDEQFF
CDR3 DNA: TGTGCCAGCAGCTTAGGTAAGTCGGGACAGGGTAACGATGAGCAGTTCTTC

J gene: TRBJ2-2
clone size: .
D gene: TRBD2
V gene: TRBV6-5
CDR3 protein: CASSWGGAGELFF
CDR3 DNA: TGTGCCAGCAGTTGGGGGGGGGCCGGGGAGCTGTTTTTT

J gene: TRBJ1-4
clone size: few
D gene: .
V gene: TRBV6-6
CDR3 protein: CASRSRQAGNEKLFF
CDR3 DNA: TGTGCCAGCAGGTCACGACAGGCCGGTAATGAAAAACTGTTTTTT

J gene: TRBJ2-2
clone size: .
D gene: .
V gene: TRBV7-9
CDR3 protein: CASSLFGGNTGELFF
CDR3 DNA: TGTGCCAGCAGCTTATTCGGGGGGAACACCGGGGAGCTGTTTTTT

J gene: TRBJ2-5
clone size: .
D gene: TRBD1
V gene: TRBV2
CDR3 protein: CASSGDRAQETQYF
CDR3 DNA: TGTGCCAGCAGTGGGGACAGAGCCCAAGAGACCCAGTACTTC

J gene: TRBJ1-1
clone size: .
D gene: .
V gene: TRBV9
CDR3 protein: CASSVGPGPVNTEAFF
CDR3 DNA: TGTGCCAGCAGCGTAGGTCCAGGTCCGGTGAACACTGAAGCTTTCTTT

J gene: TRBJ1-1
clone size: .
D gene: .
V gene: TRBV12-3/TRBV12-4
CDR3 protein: CASSLAHRGEAFF
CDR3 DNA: TGTGCCAGCAGCTTGGCCCATAGGGGAGAAGCTTTCTTT

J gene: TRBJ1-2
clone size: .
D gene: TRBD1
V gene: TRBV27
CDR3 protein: CASSLFPWTGRMDYGYTF
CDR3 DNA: TGTGCCAGCAGTTTATTCCCCTGGACAGGACGGATGGACTATGGCTACACCTTC

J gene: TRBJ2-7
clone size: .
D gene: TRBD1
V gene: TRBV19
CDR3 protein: CASSPIQGGNEQYF
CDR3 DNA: TGTGCCAGTAGCCCGATACAGGGGGGAAACGAGCAGTACTTC

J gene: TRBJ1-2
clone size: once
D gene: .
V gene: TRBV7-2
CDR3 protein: CASSYGRQGGGYTF
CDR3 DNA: TGTGCCAGCAGTTACGGGAGGCAGGGTGGTGGCTACACCTTC

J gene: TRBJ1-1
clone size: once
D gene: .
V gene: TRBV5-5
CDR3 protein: CASSLAGDTEAFF
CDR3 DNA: TGTGCCAGCAGCTTGGCAGGGGACACTGAAGCTTTCTTT

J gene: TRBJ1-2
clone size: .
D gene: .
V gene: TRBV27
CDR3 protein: CASRWGEGGYTF
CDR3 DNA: TGTGCCAGCAGGTGGGGGGAGGGGGGCTACACCTTC

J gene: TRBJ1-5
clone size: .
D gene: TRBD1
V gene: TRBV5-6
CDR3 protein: CASSRDRSNQPQHF
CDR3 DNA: TGTGCCAGCAGCCGGGACAGGAGCAATCAGCCCCAGCATTTT

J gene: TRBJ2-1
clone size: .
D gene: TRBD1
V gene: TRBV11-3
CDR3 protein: CASSGTGGNMDNEQFF
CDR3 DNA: TGTGCCAGCTCGGGGACAGGGGGTAATATGGACAATGAGCAGTTCTTC

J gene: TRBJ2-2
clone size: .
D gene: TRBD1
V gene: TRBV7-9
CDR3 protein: CASSLRGQGTGELFF
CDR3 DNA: TGTGCCAGCAGCTTGAGAGGACAGGGAACCGGGGAGCTGTTTTTT

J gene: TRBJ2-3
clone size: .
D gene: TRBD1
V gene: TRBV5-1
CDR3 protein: CASSVQGGVSDTQYF
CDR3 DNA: TGCGCCAGCAGCGTACAGGGGGGTGTTTCAGATACGCAGTATTTT

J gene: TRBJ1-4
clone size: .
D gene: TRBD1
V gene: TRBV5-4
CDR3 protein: CASSSMTGPGEKLFF
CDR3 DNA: TGTGCCAGCAGCTCTATGACAGGGCCGGGAGAAAAACTGTTTTTT

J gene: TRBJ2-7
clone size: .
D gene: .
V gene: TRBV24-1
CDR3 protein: CATSDLPTPPGNVAHEQYF
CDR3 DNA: TGTGCCACCAGTGATTTGCCTACCCCCCCAGGGAATGTAGCCCACGAGCAGTACTTC

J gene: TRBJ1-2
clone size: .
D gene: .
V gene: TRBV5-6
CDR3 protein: CASSFNGYGYTF
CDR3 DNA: TGTGCCAGCAGCTTTAACGGCTATGGCTACACCTTC

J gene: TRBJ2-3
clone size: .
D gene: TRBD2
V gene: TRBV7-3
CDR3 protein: CASSLRTSGGLGVGTQYF
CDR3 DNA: TGTGCCAGCAGCTTGAGGACTAGCGGGGGGCTAGGCGTGGGAACGCAGTATTTT

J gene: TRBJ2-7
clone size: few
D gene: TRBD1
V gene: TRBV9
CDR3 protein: CASSTTGQGNEQYF
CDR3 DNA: TGTGCCAGCAGTACCACGGGACAGGGTAATGAGCAGTACTTC

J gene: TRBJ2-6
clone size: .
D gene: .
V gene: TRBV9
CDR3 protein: CASSVGTASSGANVLTF
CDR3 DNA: TGTGCCAGCAGCGTAGGGACAGCCAGCTCTGGGGCCAACGTCCTGACTTTC

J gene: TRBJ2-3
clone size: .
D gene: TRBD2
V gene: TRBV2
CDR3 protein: CASSAGLVTDTQYF
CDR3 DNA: TGTGCCAGCAGCGCTGGACTAGTAACAGATACGCAGTATTTT

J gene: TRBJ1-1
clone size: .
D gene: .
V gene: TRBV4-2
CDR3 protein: CASSNAGTEAFF
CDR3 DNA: TGTGCCAGCAGCAACGCCGGGACAGAAGCTTTCTTT

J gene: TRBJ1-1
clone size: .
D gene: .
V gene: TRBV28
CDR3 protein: CASRLPDTEAFF
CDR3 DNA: TGTGCCAGCCGACTTCCTGACACTGAAGCTTTCTTT

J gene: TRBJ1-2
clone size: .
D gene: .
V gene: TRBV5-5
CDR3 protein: CASSLMQNYGYTF
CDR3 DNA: TGTGCCAGCAGCTTGATGCAGAACTATGGCTACACCTTC

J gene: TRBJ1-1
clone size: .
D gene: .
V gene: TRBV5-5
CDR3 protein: CASSSGSLTGAFF
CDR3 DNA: TGTGCCAGCAGCTCAGGGTCCCTAACCGGAGCTTTCTTT

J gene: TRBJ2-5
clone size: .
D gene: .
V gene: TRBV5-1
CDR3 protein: CASSLGTGGETQYF
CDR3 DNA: TGCGCCAGCAGCTTGGGGACGGGCGGGGAGACCCAGTACTTC